This T cell receptor beta chain was sequenced for a study of molecular identifiers for immune sequencing clone quantification. Making the bulk TCR libraries relied on previously described methods and listed TCR primers. TCRdb re-analysed the PCR reads in MiXCR, keeping a single row per CDR3 protein. The profile covers more than 300,000 distinct CDR3 sequences, with around a fifth appearing a single time and approximately 0.8% taken by the ten largest. Study conclusions and caveats: The share of molecules held by clones above 20 RNA copies was over 99% in effector cells and under 1% in naive cells. Spiked Jurkat TCR RNA equivalent to one cell reportedly surfaced among 900,000 to 1,000,000 naive cells.

There are many counts of this clonotype. Antigen unknown. CDR3 length: 14 amino acids. V lost 3 bases and J 5 bases, leaving 14 bases between the germline ends. The CD8+CD4-CCR7+CD45RA+ phenotype defined the sorted naive CD8 T cells. This sequence joins TRBV12-3 or TRBV12-4 and TRBJ2-7; no clear D. Input material: naive CD8+ T cells from blood, with Jurkat cell RNA spiked in. The subset: FACS-sorted CD8+CD4-CCR7+CD45RA+ naive T cells. The sequence came from a human donor in good health. Some libraries in this study had Jurkat cell RNA spiked in. CDR3 loop: CASSFARSPNEQYF. The CDR3 nucleotides read TGTGCCAGCAGTTTTGCCAGGAGCCCCAACGAGCAGTACTTC.